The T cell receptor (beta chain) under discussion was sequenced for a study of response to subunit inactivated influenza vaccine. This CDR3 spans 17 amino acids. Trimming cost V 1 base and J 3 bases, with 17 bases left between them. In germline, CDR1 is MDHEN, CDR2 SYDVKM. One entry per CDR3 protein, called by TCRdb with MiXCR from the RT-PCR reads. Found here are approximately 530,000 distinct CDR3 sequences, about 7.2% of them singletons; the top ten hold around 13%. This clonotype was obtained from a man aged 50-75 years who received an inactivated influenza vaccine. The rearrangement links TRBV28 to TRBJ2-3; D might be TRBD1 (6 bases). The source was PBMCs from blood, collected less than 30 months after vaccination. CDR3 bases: TGTGCCAGCAGTTTATTGGGCAGGGGTTCGAAGACAGATACGCAGTATTTT. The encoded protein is CASSLLGRGSKTDTQYF.